The 13 T cell receptor beta chains listed next were all sequenced from one sample in a study of blood T cells in healthy people across ages. Sample-barcoded 5' priming and a J-beta primer mix drove a second PCR of roughly 7 to 11 cycles. Each CDR3 protein gets one entry after TCRdb re-called the 5' RACE reads with MiXCR. The data show about 1.4 million distinct CDR3 sequences, with 59% seen just once and roughly 6.3% held by the top ten. Specimen: blood. The origin of the receptors is a man aged 18 to 29 in good health.

This clonotype showed up just a few times. V and J are TRBV7-8 and TRBJ2-7, with D perhaps TRBD1 (5 bases). Germline loops: CDR1 SGHVS, CDR2 FQNEAQ. Between the trimmed V and J ends, which lost 9 bases and 4 bases, there was a span of 13 bases. The CDR3 consists of 12 residues. The CDR3 sequence: CASQGSGYEQYF. CDR3 DNA: TGTGCCAGTCAGGGAAGTGGATACGAGCAGTACTTC.

DNA for the CDR3: TGCAGCGTCGGGGGGACAGAGAACTATGGCTACACCTTC. This sequence encodes CSVGGTENYGYTF. The chain is built from TRBV29-1 and TRBJ1-2; TRBD1 matches at 7 bases. The germline V gene has CDR1 SQVTM and CDR2 ANQGSEA. V shed 6 bases, J shed 2 bases, and the junction held 6 bases outside the gene matches. The CDR3 spans 13 residues.

The chain carries TRBV30 and TRBJ1-2; possible D gene TRBD1, 6 bases. V lost 0 bases and J lost 8, with 13 bases in between. The germline gives CDR1 GTSNPN, CDR2 SVGIG (reference sequence). The CDR3 totals 13 residues. The CDR3 loop is CAWSVVDSKGYTF. The CDR3 nucleotides read TGTGCCTGGAGTGTAGTGGACAGTAAAGGCTACACCTTC.

The chain employs TRBV12-5 and TRBJ2-2; D remains ambiguous. The germline gives CDR1 LGHNT, CDR2 FRNRAP. V shed 11 bases and J shed 1 base, with 14 bases lying between them. The CDR3 is 14 residues long. CDR3 protein: CAGFTGENTGELFF. The CDR3 coding sequence is TGTGCTGGATTCACTGGAGAGAACACCGGGGAGCTGTTTTTT.

V gene TRBV15 combines with J gene TRBJ2-3; TRBD2 matches 11 bases. V lost 6 bases and J lost 4; bases outside the gene matches: 6. The CDR3 is 15 residues long. Germline V CDR1 and CDR2: LNHNV, YYDKDF (reference sequence). The CDR3 DNA follows: TGTGCCACCAGAGACACTAGCGGGGGCCCAGATACGCAGTATTTT. Translation gives CATRDTSGGPDTQYF.

This clonotype showed up just once. The chain couples TRBV3-1 to TRBJ2-3; D uncertain. The CDR3 sequence is 13 residues long. Trimming pared 1 base from V and 6 bases from J, leaving 8 bases between. CDR1 is LGHDT, CDR2 YNNKEL, per germline (reference sequence). The CDR3 spells CASSQVDFDTQYF. CDR3 nucleotides: TGTGCCAGCAGCCAAGTGGATTTCGATACGCAGTATTTT.

The rearrangement joins TRBV12-5 to TRBJ2-3; D is unclear. CDR1 is LGHNT and CDR2 is FRNRAP in the germline V gene. Trimming left V 5 bases short and J 4 bases short, with 4 bases between. The CDR3 is made up of 11 amino acids. Here the CDR3 DNA reads TGTGCTAGTGGTGTTTCAGATACGCAGTATTTT. This codes for CASGVSDTQYF.

This chain uses TRBV5-1 with TRBJ2-2; 13 bases agree with TRBD2. CDR1 is SGHRS and CDR2 is YFSETQ in the germline V gene. The CDR3 spans 15 residues. The V segment lost 6 bases and the J segment 7 bases; nucleotides outside the gene matches: 6. The CDR3 reads CASKGLAGYDGELFF. The CDR3 region has the DNA TGCGCCAGCAAGGGACTAGCGGGATATGACGGGGAGCTGTTTTTT.

The rearrangement links TRBV20-1 to TRBJ1-5, with 8 bases matching TRBD1. CDR1 and CDR2 from the germline V gene are DFQATT and SNEGSKA (reference sequence). The CDR3 is made up of 14 amino acids. Trimming removed 6 bases from V and 3 bases from J; junction bases left unmatched: 7. The CDR3 nucleotides read TGCAGTGCACCGGACAGGGCGGCCAATCAGCCCCAGCATTTT. It codes for CSAPDRAANQPQHF.

The chain carries TRBV29-1 and TRBJ2-5; D may be TRBD1 or TRBD2 (5 bases each). The V end was cut by 5 bases, the J end by 11 bases, with 15 bases between. This CDR3 region has 11 residues. Germline assignment: CDR1 SQVTM and CDR2 ANQGSEA. In DNA form, the CDR3 reads TGCAGCGTTCGGGACCTCAATGAGCAGTACTTC. Residues: CSVRDLNEQYF.

The chain joins TRBV20-1 to TRBJ2-1; D is perhaps TRBD2 (5 bases). CDR3 size: 14 residues. V was shortened by 6 bases and J by 8 bases, with 20 bases between the two germline ends. CDR1 and CDR2 (germline): DFQATT, SNEGSKA (reference sequence). CDR3 DNA: TGCAGTGCCCCACCGGCGGGCAGTAGCGATGAGCAGTTCTTC. It is translated as CSAPPAGSSDEQFF.

This clonotype was detected only a few times. The genes are TRBV30 and TRBJ2-3; D gene ambiguous. Germline V gives CDR1 GTSNPN, CDR2 SVGIG (reference sequence). The CDR3 sequence is 15 residues long. Trimming cost V 3 bases and J 0 bases, with 13 bases left between them. The CDR3 loop reads CAWRTLGVSTDTQYF. The CDR3 DNA is TGTGCCTGGAGAACCCTAGGTGTAAGCACAGATACGCAGTATTTT.

CDR3 region: CASSTPSTYRTQYF. CDR3 nucleotide sequence: TGTGCCAGCAGTACCCCGTCGACATACCGGACCCAGTACTTC. The V call is TRBV28, the J call TRBJ2-5; D unclear. Trimming removed 5 bases at V and 7 bases at J, with 17 bases between. The CDR3 runs to 14 residues. CDR1 and CDR2 from the germline V gene are MDHEN and SYDVKM.